This paragraph covers one T cell receptor beta chain sequence. Its antigen is currently not known. Base qualities are not provided; no much larger clone lies one nucleotide away. In the prospective study, participants were about 18 to 95 years old, resided in approximately 25 geographic areas of the United States, and were enrolled through a virtual design. In the prospective study, participants were assigned to cohorts based on the clinical history participants reported in a screening survey and a study questionnaire. In the prospective study, mobile phlebotomists collected whole blood, serum and a nasopharyngeal or oropharyngeal swab from each participant. Additional blood draws and questionnaires over an approximately two-month period could optionally be provided by prospective study participants. Before DNA extraction, prospective study blood samples were shipped either frozen or at room temperature.

The trim is 0 bases for V and 3 bases for J, with a gap of 12 bases between the germline ends. Taken from cysteine to phenylalanine, the CDR3 has 16 residues. Just CDR3 DNA is preserved here, 48 bases in frame from base 1. CDR1 and CDR2 are read off the germline V gene (reference sequence) as SGHKS and YYEKEE. The data were taken from a study of blood T cell repertoires in COVID-19 (dated by TCRdb to the early 2020s). Study-wide context: Collaborator samples came from the United States, Italy and Spain and covered acute and convalescent phases of COVID-19. The material from the prospective study consisted of cDNA or gDNA derived from T cells, B-cell-depleted T cells, or PBMCs. Subjects who had been exposed to COVID-19, were actively infected with it, or had recovered from it provided the deeply sampled blood TCRbeta repertoires that made up the dataset. A freely available public database, intended as a resource for researchers studying the immune response to SARS-CoV-2, is where the repertoires were released. Samples came from the ongoing ImmuneRACE study (first 160 participants) plus 1,254 subjects from 6 global collaborators. The sample metadata nearly always contained a de-identified subject ID, COVID-19 status, age in years and sex. HLA class I and class II types, where available, came from metadata supplied by the sample provider rather than from assay-based typing. Study-wide findings and limitations: Clinical and demographic metadata were provided uncurated, with the amount varying by source and participant.

TCRbeta CDR3 regions were amplified from genomic DNA by means of the immunoSEQ Assay, a bias-controlled multiplex PCR. From the authors' description of their analysis: The number of nucleated cells in each sample was estimated from the amplification of reference gene primers within the assay. To quantify the absolute abundance of each unique TCRbeta CDR3 rearrangement, sequence reads were collapsed and filtered. Productive Simpson clonality was computed per sample as the square root of Simpson's diversity index over productive rearrangements. Held by TCRdb, this immuneACCESS table contains in-frame sequences only and omits some clones. Under half of the omission traces to an unresolved V gene where checked; the cause of the rest is unknown. From that table come the V and J calls and clone size; the DNA was used to work out D and trimming. The sample table contains a few hundred thousand clones; only one count was recorded for 75% to 85% of them. The top ten clonotypes cover nearly 7.5% of the sample.

The chain uses TRBV5-5 and TRBJ2-2; the D gene cannot be resolved reliably. Sequencing was carried out using PBMCs or T cells enriched from blood (not recorded which). The clonotype was recovered from a woman in her forties with acute COVID-19. The CDR3 reads as follows: CASSLDLRPYTGELFF. The base sequence is TGTGCCAGCAGCTTGGATTTGCGTCCTTACACCGGGGAGCTGTTTTTT.